The TCR beta chain under discussion was sequenced for a study of blood T cell repertoires in COVID-19. The overall study: Italy, Spain and the United States were the sources of the convalescent and acute COVID-19 samples. In each case, the material was cDNA or gDNA derived from T cells, B-cell-depleted T cells, or PBMCs.

As originally analysed: Reference gene primers were amplified, and this amplification served to estimate nucleated cell counts. Data came from immunoSEQ multiplex PCR; TCRdb stores just in-frame clones and leaves some out. V and J calls and clone size follow that table, whereas D and trimming were derived from the DNA. The sample includes about 68,000 clones, approximately 86% of them seen just once. Germline V gene sequence: CDR1 SGHAT, CDR2 FQDESV (reference sequence). Unmatched junction bases numbered 4, after V lost 2 bases and J lost 1 base. This CDR3 has 15 residues. The chain joins TRBV11-1 to TRBJ2-7; 8 nucleotides line up with TRBD2. The source material was peripheral blood. This receptor was obtained from a man aged 50-60 years with acute or convalescent COVID-19. CDR3 in amino acids: CASSLLGGGSYEQYF. DNA of the CDR3: TGTGCCAGCAGCTTATTAGGCGGGGGGTCCTACGAGCAGTACTTC.